This T cell receptor (beta chain) was profiled in a study of technical replicates of blood from a handful of donors. The protocol was immunoSEQ multiplex PCR, while the TCRdb copy is restricted to in-frame clones and leaves out a portion. The sample yields around 90,000 clones, about 94% seen once. The CDR3 has 13 residues. The V end was cut by 0 bases, the J end by 3 bases, with 8 bases between. Germline-derived CDR1 and CDR2 are GTSNPN and SVGIG (reference sequence). This chain connects TRBV30 to TRBJ1-1; D is uncertain. The specimen was T cells isolated from PBMCs. This TCR was recovered from a human donor in good health. The CDR3: CAWSVQADTEAFF. Written as DNA, the CDR3 is TGTGCCTGGAGTGTCCAGGCTGACACTGAAGCTTTCTTT.